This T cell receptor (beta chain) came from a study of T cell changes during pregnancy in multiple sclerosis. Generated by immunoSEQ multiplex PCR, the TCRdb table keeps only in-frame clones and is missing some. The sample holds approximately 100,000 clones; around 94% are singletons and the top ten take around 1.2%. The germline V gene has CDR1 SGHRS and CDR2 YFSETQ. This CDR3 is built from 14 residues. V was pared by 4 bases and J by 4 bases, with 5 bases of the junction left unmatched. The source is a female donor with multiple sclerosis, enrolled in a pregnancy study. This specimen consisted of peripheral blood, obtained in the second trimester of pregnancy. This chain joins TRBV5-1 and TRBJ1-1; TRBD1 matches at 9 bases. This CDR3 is CASSTGQGTTEAFF. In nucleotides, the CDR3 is TGCGCCAGCAGCACGGGACAGGGTACCACTGAAGCTTTCTTT.